This T cell receptor (beta chain) is drawn from a study of human T cells and chemical hapten exposure. The overall study: All patients underwent weekly scalp dosing with diphenylcyclopropenone for the full roughly 25-week study.

Germline values: CDR1 DFQATT, CDR2 SNEGSKA (reference sequence). This CDR3 spans 16 amino acids. The J segment lost 1 base and the V segment lost 0 bases, leaving 6 bases of the junction unmatched. Time point described: patch test 2, 6 weeks after DPC sensitization. Treatment specified: therapeutic diphenylcyclopropenone sensitization with weekly scalp DPC. It was unfractionated whole blood from which total RNA was extracted. At every patch-test visit, blood was drawn before the patch test was applied. TCRdb re-derived calls from the RACE reads in MiXCR, one entry per CDR3 protein. Here the sample spans tens of thousands of distinct CDR3 sequences, roughly 10% being singletons.

The chain uses TRBV20-1 and TRBJ2-7; the match to TRBD2 covers 10 bases. This TCR was recovered from a woman in her twenties or thirties with alopecia areata. Some clones in this sample may be carry-over from other donors' samples. Here the sequenced sample was whole blood, taken in connection with sensitization to the hapten diphenylcyclopropenone (DPC). The CDR3 sequence is CSARDWSGGVSYEQYF. CDR3 coding DNA: TGCAGTGCTAGAGATTGGAGCGGGGGGGTTTCCTACGAGCAGTACTTC.